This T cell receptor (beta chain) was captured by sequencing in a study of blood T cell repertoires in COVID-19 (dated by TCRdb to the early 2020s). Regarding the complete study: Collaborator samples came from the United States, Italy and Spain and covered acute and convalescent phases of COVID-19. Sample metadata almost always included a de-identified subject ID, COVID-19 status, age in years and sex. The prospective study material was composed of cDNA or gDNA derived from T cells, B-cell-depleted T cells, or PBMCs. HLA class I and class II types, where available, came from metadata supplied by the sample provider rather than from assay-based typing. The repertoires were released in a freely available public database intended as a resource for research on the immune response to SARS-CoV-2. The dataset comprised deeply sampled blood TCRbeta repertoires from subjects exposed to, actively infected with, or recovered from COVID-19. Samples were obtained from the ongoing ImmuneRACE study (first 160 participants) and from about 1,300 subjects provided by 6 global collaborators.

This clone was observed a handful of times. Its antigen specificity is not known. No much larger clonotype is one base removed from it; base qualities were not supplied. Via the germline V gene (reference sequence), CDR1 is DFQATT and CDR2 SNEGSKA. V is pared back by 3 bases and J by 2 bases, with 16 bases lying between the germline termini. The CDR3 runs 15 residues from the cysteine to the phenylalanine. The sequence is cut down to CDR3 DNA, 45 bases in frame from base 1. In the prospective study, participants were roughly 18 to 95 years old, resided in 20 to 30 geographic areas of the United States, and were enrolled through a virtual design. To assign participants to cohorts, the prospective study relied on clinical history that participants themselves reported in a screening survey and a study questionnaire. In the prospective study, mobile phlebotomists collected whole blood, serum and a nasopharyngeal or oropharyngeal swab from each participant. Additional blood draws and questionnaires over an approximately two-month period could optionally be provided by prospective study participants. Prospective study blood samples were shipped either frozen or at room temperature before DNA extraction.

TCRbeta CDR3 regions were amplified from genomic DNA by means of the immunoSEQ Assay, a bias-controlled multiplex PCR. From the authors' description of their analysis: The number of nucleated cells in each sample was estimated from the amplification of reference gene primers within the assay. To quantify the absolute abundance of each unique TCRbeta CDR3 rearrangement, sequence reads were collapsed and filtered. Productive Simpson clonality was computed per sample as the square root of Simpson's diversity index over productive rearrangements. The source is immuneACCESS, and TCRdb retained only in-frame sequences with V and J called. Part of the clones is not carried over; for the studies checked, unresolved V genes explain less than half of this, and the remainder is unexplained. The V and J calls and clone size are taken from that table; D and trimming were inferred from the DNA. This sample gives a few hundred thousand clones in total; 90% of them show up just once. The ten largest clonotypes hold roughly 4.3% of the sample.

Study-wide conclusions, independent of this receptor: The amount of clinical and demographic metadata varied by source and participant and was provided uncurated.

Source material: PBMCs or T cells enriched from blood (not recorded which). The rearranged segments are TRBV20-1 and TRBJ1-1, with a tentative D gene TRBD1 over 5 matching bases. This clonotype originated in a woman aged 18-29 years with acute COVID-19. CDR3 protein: CSASLGGALNTEAFF. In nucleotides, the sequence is TGCAGTGCTAGTCTCGGAGGGGCCCTCAACACTGAAGCTTTCTTT.